The subject of this entry is one T cell receptor beta chain. Its specificity is unknown. These data come from a study of T cell responses to AZD1222 COVID-19 vaccine. The study's findings and limits: Sampling that yielded the repertoires occurred only after the peak T cell response. Two doses of AZD1222 preceded a rise in Spike-specific TCR breadth and depth. Seropositive at baseline were only a handful of AZD1222 recipients.

Only in-frame clones appear in the TCRdb table, and some are missing; sequencing was by immunoSEQ multiplex PCR. The data contain about 170,000 clones, roughly nine tenths of them singletons. Per germline, CDR1 SGHRS and CDR2 YFSETQ. V was shortened by 0 bases and J by 3 bases, with 13 bases between the two germline ends. There are 15 residues in the CDR3. The material sequenced was peripheral blood, taken 28 days after the second AZD1222 dose. The genes are TRBV5-1 and TRBJ2-7, with D perhaps matching TRBD1 (5 bases). This clonotype was sampled from an adult who received the AZD1222 COVID-19 vaccine. The DNA for the CDR3 is TGCGCCAGCAGCTTGGATCAGGGAAAATACTACGAGCAGTACTTC. As protein: CASSLDQGKYYEQYF.